Following are 28 T cell receptor beta chains from one sample sequenced in a study of radiation and T cells in renal cell carcinoma. As for time point: blood 2 weeks post-SBRT. Treatment defined: 15 Gy SBRT to primary tumor, nephrectomy 4 weeks later. The repertoire was sequenced with immunoSEQ multiplex PCR; TCRdb's copy has only in-frame clones and lacks some. Of some 75,000 clones listed, about four fifths are singletons. The input for sequencing was blood, taken from a patient whose treatment included radiotherapy and nephrectomy. These receptor sequences come from a man aged 55 to 69 with renal cell carcinoma.

The chain links TRBV5-1 to TRBJ2-7; 8 nucleotides match TRBD2. The germline V gene has CDR1 SGHRS and CDR2 YFSETQ. V shed 0 bases and J 5 bases; nucleotides not matched to a gene: 1. The CDR3 covers 13 residues. The CDR3 region has the DNA TGCGCCAGCAGCTTGGTACTAGCGGACGAGCAGTACTTC. Translated: CASSLVLADEQYF.

The chain employs TRBV7-9 and TRBJ2-6; unclear D gene. Germline CDR1 SEHNR, CDR2 FQNEAQ (reference sequence). This CDR3 has 15 residues. V dropped 3 bases and J dropped 1 base, with 7 bases sitting between them. CDR3 DNA sequence: TGTGCCAGCAGCTTTGTCGGGTCTGGGGCCAACGTCCTGACTTTC. The encoded protein is CASSFVGSGANVLTF.

The chain couples TRBV5-1 to TRBJ1-5; no firm D call. Germline CDR1 SGHRS, CDR2 YFSETQ. Trimming took 0 bases from V and 0 from J, leaving 7 bases between them. CDR3 length equals 15 residues. The DNA of the CDR3 is TGCGCCAGCAGCTTGGCCGGAGATAGCAATCAGCCCCAGCATTTT. The encoded protein is CASSLAGDSNQPQHF.

This clone has a handful of counts. V usage is TRBV5-1 and J usage is TRBJ2-7, with 7 bases aligning to TRBD1. V gave up 4 bases and J gave up 2 bases; unmatched junction bases: 6. The CDR3 extends over 14 amino acids. The V gene's germline CDR1 is SGHRS and CDR2 YFSETQ. CDR3 loop: CASSMLGGTYEQYF. The CDR3 nucleotides are TGCGCCAGCAGCATGTTAGGGGGCACCTACGAGCAGTACTTC. Complete variable domain (other parts from reference TRBV5-1 and TRBJ2-7): KAGVTQTPRYLIKTRGQQVTLSCSPISGHRSVSWYQQTPGQGLQFLFEYFSETQRNKGNFPGRFSGRQFSNSRSEMNVSTLELGDSALYLCASSMLGGTYEQYFGPGTRLTVT.

The J gene is TRBJ1-4, the V gene TRBV4-2; 12 nucleotides agree with TRBD1. The CDR3 spans 16 residues. Trimming cost V 3 bases and J 8 bases; bases outside gene matches: 7. Germline V gene lookup returns CDR1 LGHNA and CDR2 YNFKEQ. The CDR3 protein is CASSQAPGTGGEKLFF. In DNA, the CDR3 is TGTGCCAGCAGCCAGGCCCCCGGGACAGGGGGCGAAAAACTGTTTTTT.

The chain has TRBV25-1 and TRBJ1-1, with no clear D. CDR1 and CDR2 (germline): MGHDK, SYGVNS. This CDR3 is built from 14 residues. V was pared by 4 bases and J by 7 bases, with 16 bases between. CDR3 loop: CASSVGTLANEAFF. The CDR3 region has the DNA TGTGCCAGCAGTGTAGGTACCCTGGCCAATGAAGCTTTCTTT.

The chain couples TRBV6-6 to TRBJ2-5, with D unresolved. Trimming stripped 7 bases from V and 0 bases from J, with 12 bases between. In germline, CDR1 is MNHNY, CDR2 SVGAGI (reference sequence). The CDR3 sequence is 14 residues long. The CDR3 reads CASTVGFYQETQYF. The DNA of the CDR3 is TGTGCCAGCACGGTCGGCTTTTACCAAGAGACCCAGTACTTC.

The chain joins TRBV6-1 to TRBJ2-2, with no clear D. The CDR3 is made up of 13 amino acids. Trimming pared 0 bases from V and 6 bases from J, leaving 5 bases between. Germline V gene sequence: CDR1 MNHNS, CDR2 SASEGT. CDR3 bases: TGTGCCAGCAGTGAAGCGGCTTCCGGGGAGCTGTTTTTT. It is translated as CASSEAASGELFF.

V and J are TRBV5-6 and TRBJ2-1; 7 bases align to TRBD2. The CDR3 totals 14 residues. Trimming removed 3 bases from V and 8 bases from J; junction bases left unmatched: 8. Germline loops: CDR1 SGHDT, CDR2 YYEEEE. CDR3 nucleotide sequence: TGTGCCAGCAGCTCACTTGACGGGAGGCATGAGCAGTTCTTC. It codes for CASSSLDGRHEQFF.

A few counts support this clone. CDR3 residues: CASSPPMRLAKNIQYF. CDR3 nucleotides: TGTGCCAGCAGCCCCCCCATGAGGCTAGCCAAAAACATTCAGTACTTC. The genes are TRBV7-8 and TRBJ2-4, with D hard to call. V was trimmed by 5 bases and J by 0 bases, leaving 14 bases between them. Germline CDR1 and CDR2: SGHVS and FQNEAQ. This CDR3 is 16 amino acids long. Drawing the rest from reference TRBV7-8 and TRBJ2-4, the complete variable domain is GAGVSQSPRYKVAKRGQDVALRCDPISGHVSLFWYQQALGQGPEFLTYFQNEAQLDKSGLPSDRFFAERPEGSVSTLKIQRTQQEDSAVYLCASSPPMRLAKNIQYFGAGTRLSVL.

The chain is built from TRBV10-3 and TRBJ1-4, with D tentatively TRBD1 (5 bases). V lost 4 bases and J 6 bases, leaving 9 bases between the germline ends. The CDR3 is 13 residues long. CDR1 is ENHRY and CDR2 is SYGVKD in the germline V gene. In nucleotides, the CDR3 is TGTGCCATCAGTGCAGGGAGGGATGAAAAACTGTTTTTT. Amino acids: CAISAGRDEKLFF.

This clone was counted between two and nine times. This sequence joins TRBV29-1 and TRBJ1-2; 7 nucleotides line up with TRBD1. There are 14 residues in the CDR3. The V segment lost 0 bases and the J segment 4 bases; nucleotides outside the gene matches: 5. Germline values: CDR1 SQVTM, CDR2 ANQGSEA. The CDR3 reads CSVEDLRGGYGYTF. The CDR3 DNA reads TGCAGCGTTGAAGATCTCAGGGGGGGCTATGGCTACACCTTC. Complete variable domain (other parts from reference TRBV29-1 and TRBJ1-2): SAVISQKPSRDICQRGTSLTIQCQVDSQVTMMFWYRQQPGQSLTLIATANQGSEATYESGFVIDKFPISRPNLTFSTLTVSNMSPEDSSIYLCSVEDLRGGYGYTFGSGTRLTVV.

The V gene is TRBV5-4, the J gene TRBJ1-5; D unclear. Trimming shortened V by 0 bases and J by 4 bases, and 11 bases separated the two germline ends. The CDR3 covers 15 residues. From germline, CDR1 is SGHNT and CDR2 YYREEE (reference sequence). CDR3 nucleotide sequence: TGTGCCAGCAGCTTGGGCCCGGACGGAAATCAGCCCCAGCATTTT. Its protein is CASSLGPDGNQPQHF.

This CDR3 reads CASSRRATYGYTF. The CDR3 DNA reads TGTGCCAGCAGCCGCAGGGCGACCTATGGCTACACCTTC. The V and J genes are TRBV7-9 and TRBJ1-2; perhaps TRBD1 as D (5 bases). The CDR3 runs to 13 residues. Between the trimmed V and J ends, which lost 5 bases and 4 bases, there was a span of 11 bases. Germline CDR1 SEHNR, CDR2 FQNEAQ (reference sequence). The variable domain in full, with the rest retrieved from reference TRBV7-9 and TRBJ1-2, is DTGVSQNPRHKITKRGQNVTFRCDPISEHNRLYWYRQTLGQGPEFLTYFQNEAQLEKSRLLSDRFSAERPKGSFSTLEIQRTEQGDSAMYLCASSRRATYGYTFGSGTRLTVV.

The gene calls are TRBV14 and TRBJ2-1; D is possibly TRBD1 (5 bases). Between the trimmed V and J ends, which lost 6 bases and 8 bases, there was a span of 11 bases. CDR3 length equals 12 residues. Germline assignment: CDR1 SGHDN and CDR2 FVKESK. This chain's CDR3 is CASSQPRDEQFF. For the CDR3, the DNA is TGTGCCAGCAGTCAACCCAGGGATGAGCAGTTCTTC.

The V gene is TRBV18, the J gene TRBJ2-7; D may match TRBD1 or TRBD2 (5 bases each). The CDR3 runs 15 residues. V lost 4 bases and J lost 1, with 14 bases in between. The germline V gene has CDR1 KGHSH and CDR2 LQKENI. The DNA of the CDR3 is TGTGCCAGCTCACTGAGTAGGGGCGGGTCCTACGAGCAGTACTTC. This codes for CASSLSRGGSYEQYF.

In its sample, this clone was seen a few times. The chain couples TRBV25-1 to TRBJ1-1; D is undetermined. V was pared by 4 bases and J by 2 bases, with 8 bases between. The CDR3 is 13 amino acids. Germline assignment: CDR1 MGHDK and CDR2 SYGVNS. CDR3: CASSVDGNTEAFF. The CDR3 nucleotides are TGTGCCAGCAGTGTAGACGGTAACACTGAAGCTTTCTTT.

V and J are TRBV28 and TRBJ2-2; 9 bases are a match to TRBD2. The CDR3 contains 15 residues. Germline CDR1 is MDHEN and CDR2 is SYDVKM. Trimming at V came to 7 bases and at J to 4 bases, leaving 7 bases not matched to a gene. The CDR3 loop reads CASTLLAGSTGELFF. CDR3 DNA sequence: TGTGCCAGCACCCTCCTAGCGGGAAGCACCGGGGAGCTGTTTTTT.

The V call is TRBV30, the J call TRBJ1-6, with D possibly matching TRBD1 (6 bases). The CDR3 extends over 14 amino acids. V lost 4 bases to trimming and J lost 7 bases, with 14 bases between them. Germline V gene sequence: CDR1 GTSNPN, CDR2 SVGIG (reference sequence). In DNA form, the CDR3 reads TGTGCCTGGACTAGACAGGTTGGCAATTCACCCCTCCACTTT. This codes for CAWTRQVGNSPLHF. The variable domain in full, completed from reference TRBV30 and TRBJ1-6, reads SQTIHQWPATLVQPVGSPLSLECTVEGTSNPNLYWYRQAAGRGLQLLFYSVGIGQISSEVPQNLSASRPQDRQFILSSKKLLLSDSGFYLCAWTRQVGNSPLHFGNGTRLTVT.

This clone was seen once. The J gene is TRBJ1-4, the V gene TRBV7-9; no reliable D call. V lost 0 bases, J lost 3 bases, and 8 bases lay in between. Germline CDR1 is SEHNR and CDR2 is FQNEAQ (reference sequence). The CDR3 totals 15 residues. CDR3 nucleotide sequence: TGTGCCAGCAGCTTAGCGGCTGGGCCTAATGAAAAACTGTTTTTT. Its protein is CASSLAAGPNEKLFF.

This clone has only a few counts. This chain connects TRBV29-1 to TRBJ1-4; TRBD1 might be the D (6 bases). In germline, CDR1 is SQVTM, CDR2 ANQGSEA. The CDR3 loop spans 12 amino acids. The V gene lost 5 bases and the J gene lost 6 bases, with 10 bases spanning the gap. The CDR3 DNA sequence: TGCAGCGTTCGACAGGACGATGAAAAACTGTTTTTT. Protein: CSVRQDDEKLFF. The whole variable domain, filled in from reference TRBV29-1 and TRBJ1-4, reads SAVISQKPSRDICQRGTSLTIQCQVDSQVTMMFWYRQQPGQSLTLIATANQGSEATYESGFVIDKFPISRPNLTFSTLTVSNMSPEDSSIYLCSVRQDDEKLFFGSGTQLSVL.

The V call is TRBV6-1, the J call TRBJ2-3, with D unresolved. The CDR3 is made up of 15 amino acids. Germline V gene sequence: CDR1 MNHNS, CDR2 SASEGT. Deletions cut 0 bases from V and 2 bases from J, with 9 bases between. The CDR3 DNA follows: TGTGCCAGCAGTGAAGCACGGAGACACACAGATACGCAGTATTTT. This encodes CASSEARRHTDTQYF.

The CDR3 nucleotides read TGTGCCAGCAGCTTGCGGGGGGGCCCAGATACGCAGTATTTT. This codes for CASSLRGGPDTQYF. The V call is TRBV5-5, the J call TRBJ2-3, with TRBD2 matching 8 bases. CDR1 SGHKS and CDR2 YYEKEE come from the germline V gene (reference sequence). The J segment lost 4 bases and the V segment lost 1 base, leaving 2 bases of the junction unmatched. This CDR3 has 14 amino acids.

This clone was detected once. The chain is built from TRBV15 and TRBJ2-5, with D tentatively TRBD2 (6 bases). This CDR3 is built from 14 residues. Germline V gene sequence: CDR1 LNHNV, CDR2 YYDKDF (reference sequence). V was shortened by 1 base and J by 0 bases, with 6 bases between the two germline ends. CDR3 amino acids: CATSRGEDQETQYF. The CDR3 DNA reads TGTGCCACCAGCAGAGGGGAGGACCAAGAGACCCAGTACTTC.

The chain is built from TRBV28 and TRBJ2-3, with no clear D. CDR3 length: 14 amino acids. V shed 6 bases and J shed 4 bases, with 14 bases lying between them. Looked up from germline, CDR1 is MDHEN and CDR2 is SYDVKM. CDR3 residues: CASSPHGVSDTQYF. For the CDR3, the DNA is TGTGCCAGCAGCCCTCACGGCGTGTCAGATACGCAGTATTTT.

This chain connects TRBV6-6 to TRBJ2-7; D gene uncertain. V was pared by 0 bases and J by 0 bases, with 12 bases between. The germline V gene encodes CDR1 MNHNY and CDR2 SVGAGI (reference sequence). The CDR3 has 16 residues. The CDR3 bases are TGTGCCAGCAGTTACTCCCGGAGCCCAAGCTCCTACGAGCAGTACTTC. It specifies CASSYSRSPSSYEQYF.

The V and J genes are TRBV7-3 and TRBJ1-4; maybe TRBD1 (5 bases). The V gene's germline CDR1 is SGHTA and CDR2 FQGTGA. The CDR3 has 13 residues. V lost 3 bases, J lost 5 bases, and 7 bases lay in between. CDR3 nucleotide sequence: TGTGCCAGCAGCTTGGGACGGAATGAAAAACTGTTTTTT. This sequence encodes CASSLGRNEKLFF.

The chain carries TRBV28 and TRBJ2-7, with 10 bases aligning to TRBD1. Germline lookup yields CDR1 MDHEN and CDR2 SYDVKM. The ends lost 2 bases at V and 5 bases at J; junction bases unmatched: 9. The CDR3 runs 16 residues. CDR3 region: CASSLRGTGALNEQYF. Here the CDR3 DNA reads TGTGCCAGCAGTTTACGGGGGACAGGGGCTCTAAACGAGCAGTACTTC.